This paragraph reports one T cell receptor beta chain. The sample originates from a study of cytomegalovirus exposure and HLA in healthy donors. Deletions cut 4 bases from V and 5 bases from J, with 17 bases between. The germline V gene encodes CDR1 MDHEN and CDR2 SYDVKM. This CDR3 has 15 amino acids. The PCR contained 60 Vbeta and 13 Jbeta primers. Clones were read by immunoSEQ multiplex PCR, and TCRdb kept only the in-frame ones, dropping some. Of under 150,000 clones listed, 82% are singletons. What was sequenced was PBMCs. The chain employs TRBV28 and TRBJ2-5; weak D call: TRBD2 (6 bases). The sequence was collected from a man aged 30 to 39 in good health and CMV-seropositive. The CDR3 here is CASSSTRLVSETQYF. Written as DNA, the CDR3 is TGTGCCAGCAGTTCCACCCGACTAGTTTCCGAGACCCAGTACTTC.